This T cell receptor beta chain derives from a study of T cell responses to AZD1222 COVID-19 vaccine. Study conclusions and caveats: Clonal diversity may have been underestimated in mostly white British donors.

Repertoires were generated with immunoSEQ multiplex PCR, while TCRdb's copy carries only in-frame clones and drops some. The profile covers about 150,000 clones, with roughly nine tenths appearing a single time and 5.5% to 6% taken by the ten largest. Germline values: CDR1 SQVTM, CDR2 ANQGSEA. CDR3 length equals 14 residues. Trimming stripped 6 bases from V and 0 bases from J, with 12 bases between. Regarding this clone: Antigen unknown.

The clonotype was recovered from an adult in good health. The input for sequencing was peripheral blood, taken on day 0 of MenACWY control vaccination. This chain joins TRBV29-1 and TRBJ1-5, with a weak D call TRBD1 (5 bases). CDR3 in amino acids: CSVQTGPSNQPQHF. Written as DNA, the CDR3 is TGCAGCGTGCAGACGGGGCCTAGCAATCAGCCCCAGCATTTT. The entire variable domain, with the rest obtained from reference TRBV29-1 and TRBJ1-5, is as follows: SAVISQKPSRDICQRGTSLTIQCQVDSQVTMMFWYRQQPGQSLTLIATANQGSEATYESGFVIDKFPISRPNLTFSTLTVSNMSPEDSSIYLCSVQTGPSNQPQHFGDGTRLSIL.